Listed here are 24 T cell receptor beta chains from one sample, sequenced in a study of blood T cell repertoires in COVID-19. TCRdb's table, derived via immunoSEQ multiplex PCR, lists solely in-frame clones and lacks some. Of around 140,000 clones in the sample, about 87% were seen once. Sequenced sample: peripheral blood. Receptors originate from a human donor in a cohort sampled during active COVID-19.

The CDR3 bases are TGTGCCACCCAGCAGGAGGGCAGGGTCTATAATTCACCCCTCCACTTT. Translating it yields CATQQEGRVYNSPLHF. The rearrangement joins TRBV2 to TRBJ1-6; a weak D match, TRBD1 (5 bases). The V end lost 10 bases, the J end lost 3 bases, and 19 bases lay between the germline ends. This CDR3 is 16 amino acids long. From germline, CDR1 is SNHLY and CDR2 FYNNEI.

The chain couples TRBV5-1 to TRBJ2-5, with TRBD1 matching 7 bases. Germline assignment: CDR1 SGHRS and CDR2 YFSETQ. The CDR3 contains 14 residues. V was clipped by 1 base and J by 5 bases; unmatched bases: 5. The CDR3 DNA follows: TGCGCCAGCAGCTTGCCAGGGGGAAAGGAGACCCAGTACTTC. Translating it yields CASSLPGGKETQYF.

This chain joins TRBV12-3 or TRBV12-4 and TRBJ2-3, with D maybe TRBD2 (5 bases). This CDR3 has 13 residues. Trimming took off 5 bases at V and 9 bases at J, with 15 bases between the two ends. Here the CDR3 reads CASSTRGLDTQYF. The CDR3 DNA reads TGTGCCAGCAGTACCAGAGGGTTGGACACGCAGTATTTT.

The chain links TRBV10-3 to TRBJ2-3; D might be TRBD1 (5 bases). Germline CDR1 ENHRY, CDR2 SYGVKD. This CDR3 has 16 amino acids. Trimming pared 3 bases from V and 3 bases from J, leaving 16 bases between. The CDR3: CAISDSRDWGTDTQYF. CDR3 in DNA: TGTGCCATCAGTGATAGCAGGGATTGGGGAACAGATACGCAGTATTTT.

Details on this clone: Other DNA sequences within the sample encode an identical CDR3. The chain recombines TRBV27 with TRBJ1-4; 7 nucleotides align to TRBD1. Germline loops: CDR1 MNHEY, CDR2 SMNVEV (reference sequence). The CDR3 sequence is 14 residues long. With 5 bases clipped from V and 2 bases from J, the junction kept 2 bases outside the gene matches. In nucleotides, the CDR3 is TGTGCCAGCAGTCCACAGGGGACTAATGAAAAACTGTTTTTT. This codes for CASSPQGTNEKLFF.

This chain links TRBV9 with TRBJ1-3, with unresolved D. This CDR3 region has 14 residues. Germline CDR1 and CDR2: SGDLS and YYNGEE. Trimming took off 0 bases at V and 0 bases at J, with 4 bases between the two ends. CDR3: CASSVGDSGNTIYF. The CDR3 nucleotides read TGTGCCAGCAGCGTAGGAGACTCTGGAAACACCATATATTTT.

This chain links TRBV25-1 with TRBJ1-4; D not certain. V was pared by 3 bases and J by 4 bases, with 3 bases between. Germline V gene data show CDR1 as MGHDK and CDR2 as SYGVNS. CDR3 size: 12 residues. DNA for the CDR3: TGTGCCAGCAGTGAGAGTAATGAAAAACTGTTTTTT. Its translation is CASSESNEKLFF.

This CDR3 is CASNLQGSYEQYF. The CDR3 DNA reads as TGTGCCAGCAACCTCCAGGGCTCCTACGAGCAGTACTTC. This chain uses TRBV12-3 or TRBV12-4 with TRBJ2-7, with D maybe TRBD1 (5 bases). Trimming removed 7 bases from V and 0 bases from J, with 10 bases in between. The CDR3 covers 13 residues.

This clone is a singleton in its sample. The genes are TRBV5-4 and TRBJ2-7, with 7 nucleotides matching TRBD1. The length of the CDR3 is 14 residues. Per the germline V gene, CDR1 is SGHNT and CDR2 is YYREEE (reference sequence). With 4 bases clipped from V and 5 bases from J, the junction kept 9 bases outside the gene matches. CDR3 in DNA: TGTGCCAGCAGCCTCGTGACAGGGCCGGACGAGCAGTACTTC. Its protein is CASSLVTGPDEQYF.

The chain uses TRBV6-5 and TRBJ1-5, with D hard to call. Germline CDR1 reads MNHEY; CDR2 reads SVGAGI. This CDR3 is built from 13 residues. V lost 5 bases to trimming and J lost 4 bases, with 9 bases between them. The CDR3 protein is CASSTGLNQPQHF. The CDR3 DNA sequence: TGTGCCAGCAGTACCGGTTTAAATCAGCCCCAGCATTTT.

CDR3 sequence: CASSQVKRPNEQFF. The DNA of the CDR3 is TGCGCCAGCAGCCAAGTTAAGCGGCCCAATGAGCAGTTCTTC. This chain joins TRBV4-1 and TRBJ2-1; possibly TRBD2 for D (5 bases). Germline V gene sequence: CDR1 MGHRA, CDR2 YSYEKL. The CDR3 is 14 amino acids. V dropped 1 base and J dropped 6 bases, with 10 bases sitting between them.

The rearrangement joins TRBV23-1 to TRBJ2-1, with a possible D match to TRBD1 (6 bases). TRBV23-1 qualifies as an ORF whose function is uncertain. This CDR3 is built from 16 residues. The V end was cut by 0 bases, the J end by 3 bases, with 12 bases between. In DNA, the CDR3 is TGCGCCAGCAGTCAATCTGCCAGGGGCCGCTACAATGAGCAGTTCTTC. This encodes CASSQSARGRYNEQFF.

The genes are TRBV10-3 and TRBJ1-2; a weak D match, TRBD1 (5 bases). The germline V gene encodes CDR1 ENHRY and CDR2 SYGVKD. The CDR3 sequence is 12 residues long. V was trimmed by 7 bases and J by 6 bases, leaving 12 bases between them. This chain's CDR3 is CAITMQGNGYTF. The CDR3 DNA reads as TGTGCCATCACCATGCAGGGAAATGGCTACACCTTC.

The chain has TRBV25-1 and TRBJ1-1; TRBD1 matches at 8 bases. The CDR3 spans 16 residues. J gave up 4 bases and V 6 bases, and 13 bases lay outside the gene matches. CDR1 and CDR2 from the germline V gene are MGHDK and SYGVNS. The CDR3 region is CASRPRQGKGRTEAFF. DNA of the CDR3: TGTGCCAGCAGACCCAGACAGGGGAAAGGCCGCACTGAAGCTTTCTTT.

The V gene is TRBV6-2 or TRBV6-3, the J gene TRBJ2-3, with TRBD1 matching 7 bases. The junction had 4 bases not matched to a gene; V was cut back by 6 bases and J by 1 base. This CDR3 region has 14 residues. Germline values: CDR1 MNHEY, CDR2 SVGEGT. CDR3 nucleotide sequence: TGTGCCAGCAGCCCCGACAGGGGCACAGATACGCAGTATTTT. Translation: CASSPDRGTDTQYF.

DNA for the CDR3: TGTGCCAGCAGCCAGGGGCGGAGGAGGGGGCTTATCAATGAGCAGTTCTTC. Protein sequence: CASSQGRRRGLINEQFF. V usage is TRBV4-2 and J usage is TRBJ2-1; D may be TRBD1 (7 bases). V lost 3 bases to trimming and J lost 6 bases, with 21 bases between them. This CDR3 region has 17 residues. In germline, CDR1 is LGHNA, CDR2 YNFKEQ.

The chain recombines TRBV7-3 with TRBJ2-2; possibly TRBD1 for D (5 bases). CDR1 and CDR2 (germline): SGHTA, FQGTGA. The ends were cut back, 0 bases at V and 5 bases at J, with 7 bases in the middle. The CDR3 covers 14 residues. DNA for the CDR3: TGTGCCAGCAGCTTAACGCAGGGTACCGGGGAGCTGTTTTTT. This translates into CASSLTQGTGELFF.

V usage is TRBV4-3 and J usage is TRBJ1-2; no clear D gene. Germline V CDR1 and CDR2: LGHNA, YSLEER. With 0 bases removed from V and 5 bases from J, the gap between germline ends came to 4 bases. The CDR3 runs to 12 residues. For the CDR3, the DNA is TGCGCCAGCAGCCAAGACGCGTATGGCTACACCTTC. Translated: CASSQDAYGYTF.

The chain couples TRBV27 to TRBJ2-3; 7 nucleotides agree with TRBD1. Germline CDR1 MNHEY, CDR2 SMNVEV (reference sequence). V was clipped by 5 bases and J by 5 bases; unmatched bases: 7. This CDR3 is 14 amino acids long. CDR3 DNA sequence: TGTGCCAGCAGTCCAAGGGGGCGCGGAGATACGCAGTATTTT. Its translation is CASSPRGRGDTQYF.

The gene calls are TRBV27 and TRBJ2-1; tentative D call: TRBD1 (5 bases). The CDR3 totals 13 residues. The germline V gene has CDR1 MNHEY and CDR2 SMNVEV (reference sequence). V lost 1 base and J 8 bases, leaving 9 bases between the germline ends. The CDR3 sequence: CASSLLWGYEQFF. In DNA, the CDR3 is TGTGCCAGCAGTTTATTGTGGGGCTATGAGCAGTTCTTC.

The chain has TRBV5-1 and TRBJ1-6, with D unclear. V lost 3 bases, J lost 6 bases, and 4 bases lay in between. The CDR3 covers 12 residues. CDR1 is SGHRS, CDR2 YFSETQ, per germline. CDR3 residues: CASSSSNSPLHF. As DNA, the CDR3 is TGCGCCAGCAGCTCCAGTAATTCACCCCTCCACTTT.

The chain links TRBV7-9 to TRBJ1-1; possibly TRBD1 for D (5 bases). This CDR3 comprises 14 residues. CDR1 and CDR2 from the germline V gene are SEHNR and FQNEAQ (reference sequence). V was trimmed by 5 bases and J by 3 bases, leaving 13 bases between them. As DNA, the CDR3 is TGTGCCAGCAGCCCGCGGGGGGGGTACACTGAAGCTTTCTTT. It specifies CASSPRGGYTEAFF.

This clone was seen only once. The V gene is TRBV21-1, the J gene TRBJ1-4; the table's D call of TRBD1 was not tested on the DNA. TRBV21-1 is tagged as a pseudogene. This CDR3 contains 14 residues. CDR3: CASSTGVYNEKLFF. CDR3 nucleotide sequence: TGTGCCAGCAGTACAGGGGTGTATAATGAAAAACTGTTTTTT.

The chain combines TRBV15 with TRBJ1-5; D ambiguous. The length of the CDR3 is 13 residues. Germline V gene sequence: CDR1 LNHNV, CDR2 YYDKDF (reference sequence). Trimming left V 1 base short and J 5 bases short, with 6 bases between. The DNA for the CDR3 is TGTGCCACCAGCAGAGTCGGGGATCAGCCCCAGCATTTT. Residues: CATSRVGDQPQHF.